These 9 T cell receptor beta chains came from one sample sequenced in a study. TCRdb re-called the 5' RACE reads through MiXCR, storing one row per CDR3 protein. Here the sample spans approximately 60,000 distinct CDR3 sequences, about 28% being singletons. Tregs were sorted as CD4+CD25+CD127-/low cells. Sequencing input: tumor-infiltrating Tregs sorted from the breast tumor. These receptors were taken from a female donor with breast cancer.

This clonotype was observed a few times. The V gene is TRBV6-5, the J gene TRBJ1-5; D is possibly TRBD1 (6 bases). V was cut by 5 bases and J by 1 base, with 15 bases left in between. The germline CDR1 and CDR2 sequences are MNHEY and SVGAGI. The CDR3 consists of 16 residues. This chain's CDR3 is CASSRQGPQSNQPQHF. CDR3 coding DNA: TGTGCCAGCAGTCGTCAGGGGCCGCAAAGCAATCAGCCCCAGCATTTT.

A word on this clonotype: A read error may explain this, as a much larger clone is one base away. The V and J genes are TRBV4-2 and TRBJ2-7; 15 positions agree with TRBD2. CDR1 is LGHNA, CDR2 YNFKEQ, per germline. This CDR3 is built from 15 residues. DNA for the CDR3: TGCGCCGGCAGCCAGGGACTAGCGGGAGGTGCCGAGCAGTACTTC. This encodes CAGSQGLAGGAEQYF.

This clonotype has at least ten counts. The chain employs TRBV6-6 and TRBJ1-4; D is ambiguous. CDR1 and CDR2 (germline): MNHNY, SVGAGI (reference sequence). V was cut by 6 bases and J by 4 bases, with 12 bases left in between. The CDR3 is 14 amino acids. DNA of the CDR3: TGTGCCAGCAGCCTGGACGGGATTAATGAAAAACTGTTTTTT. This codes for CASSLDGINEKLFF.

The chain has TRBV18 and TRBJ1-2, with D tentatively TRBD1 (6 bases). The germline V gene has CDR1 KGHSH and CDR2 LQKENI. The CDR3 is 14 amino acids. Trimming cost V 2 bases and J 2 bases, with 9 bases left between them. For the CDR3, the DNA is TGTGCCAGCTCACCAGGTCAGGGGAACTATGGCTACACCTTC. This codes for CASSPGQGNYGYTF.

This clonotype was seen at least ten times. The chain recombines TRBV18 with TRBJ2-5; 8 bases are a match to TRBD1. V was pared by 1 base and J by 5 bases, with 6 bases of the junction left unmatched. The CDR3 loop spans 15 amino acids. Germline CDR1 reads KGHSH; CDR2 reads LQKENI. CDR3 nucleotide sequence: TGTGCCAGCTCACCACGGGACAGGACGCTGGAGACCCAGTACTTC. Translation: CASSPRDRTLETQYF.

The DNA of the CDR3 is TGTGCCAGCAGTCAAAAGGGTCAGGGGACGAACTATGGCTACACCTTC. It encodes CASSQKGQGTNYGYTF. The chain carries TRBV12-3 or TRBV12-4 and TRBJ1-2; possibly TRBD1 for D (6 bases). The CDR3 extends over 16 amino acids. V was cut by 5 bases and J by 2 bases, with 18 bases left in between.

This clonotype showed up many times. The genes are TRBV7-2 and TRBJ2-1; possibly TRBD1 or TRBD2 for D (5 bases each). Trimming left V 5 bases short and J 10 bases short, with 12 bases between. Germline V gives CDR1 SGHTA, CDR2 FQGNSA. The CDR3 covers 12 residues. Here the CDR3 DNA reads TGTGCCAGCAGCCCACGGGACGTGGAGCAGTTCTTC. This translates into CASSPRDVEQFF.

V usage is TRBV28 and J usage is TRBJ1-1; possibly TRBD1 for D (5 bases). The CDR3 runs to 14 residues. The V and J ends lost 11 bases and 5 bases respectively, with 21 bases between them. The V gene's germline CDR1 is MDHEN and CDR2 SYDVKM. The CDR3 here is CACTFGDVRTEAFF. The CDR3 DNA reads as TGTGCCTGCACCTTTGGGGACGTCCGAACTGAAGCTTTCTTT. The variable domain in full, with the rest retrieved from reference TRBV28 and TRBJ1-1, is DVKVTQSSRYLVKRTGEKVFLECVQDMDHENMFWYRQDPGLGLRLIYFSYDVKMKEKGDIPEGYSVSREKKERFSLILESASTNQTSMYLCACTFGDVRTEAFFGQGTRLTVV.

V and J are TRBV11-2 and TRBJ2-3; D possibly matches TRBD1 or TRBD2 (5 bases each). V lost 3 bases and J lost 5, with 15 bases in between. The CDR3 covers 15 residues. CDR1 and CDR2 (germline): SGHAT, FQNNGV. The CDR3 is CASSFPGPREDTQYF. The CDR3 DNA sequence: TGTGCCAGCAGCTTCCCGGGACCAAGAGAAGATACGCAGTATTTT.